The rows below give T cell receptor beta chains drawn from one sample of a study of CD4 T cells in lung cancer. Libraries were prepared by immunoSEQ multiplex PCR; TCRdb keeps only in-frame clonotypes and omits some of them. Among a few hundred clones listed, roughly 91% were seen once. Their target antigens are unknown. The specimen sequenced was a CD4+ T cell line or clone grown in culture. The receptors here all came from a woman aged 60-75 years with non-small cell lung cancer. Some clones in this sample may be carry-over from other donors' samples. Both conserved end residues are part of each CDR3. Fields, in order: V gene, J gene, CDR3 length, clone size, D gene, CDR3 DNA, CDR3 protein. A D gene is named only where the DNA matches it firmly. Clone size appears in some rows only: once, few, many, or a class for an expanded clone.

V gene: TRBV7-2
J gene: TRBJ2-5
CDR3 length: 14
clone size: NA
D gene: NA
CDR3 DNA: TGTGCCAGCAGCCCGAGGGATGGCCAAGAGACCCAGTACTTC
CDR3 protein: CASSPRDGQETQYF

V gene: TRBV7-9
J gene: TRBJ2-5
CDR3 length: 14
clone size: NA
D gene: TRBD1
CDR3 DNA: TGTGCCAGCAGCCGGGACAGGAAGGGAGAGACCCAGTACTTC
CDR3 protein: CASSRDRKGETQYF

V gene: TRBV6-6
J gene: TRBJ2-1
CDR3 length: 14
clone size: NA
D gene: TRBD1
CDR3 DNA: TGTGCCAGCAGGCTCGACAGGGGTCACAATGAGCAGTTCTTC
CDR3 protein: CASRLDRGHNEQFF

V gene: TRBV5-8
J gene: TRBJ1-5
CDR3 length: 18
clone size: NA
D gene: NA
CDR3 DNA: TGTGCCAGCGGACCAGGAGACAGAAAGTTTTATAGCAATCAGCCCCAGCATTTT
CDR3 protein: CASGPGDRKFYSNQPQHF

V gene: TRBV6-6
J gene: TRBJ2-2
CDR3 length: 15
clone size: NA
D gene: TRBD2
CDR3 DNA: TGTGCCAGCAGTAAGCGGGAGGTCGACACCGGGGAGCTGTTTTTT
CDR3 protein: CASSKREVDTGELFF

V gene: TRBV19
J gene: TRBJ2-5
CDR3 length: 15
clone size: NA
D gene: TRBD2
CDR3 DNA: TGTGCCAGTAGTATGGCCAGCGGGACCTTTGAGACCCAGTACTTC
CDR3 protein: CASSMASGTFETQYF

V gene: TRBV9
J gene: TRBJ1-3
CDR3 length: 14
clone size: NA
D gene: TRBD1
CDR3 DNA: TGTGCCAGCAGCGAACGACAGGGAGGAAACACCATATATTTT
CDR3 protein: CASSERQGGNTIYF

V gene: TRBV6-6
J gene: TRBJ1-5
CDR3 length: 15
clone size: NA
D gene: NA
CDR3 DNA: TGTGCCAGCAGTTGGGGGTGGGGGAGCAATCAGCCCCAGCATTTT
CDR3 protein: CASSWGWGSNQPQHF

V gene: TRBV30
J gene: TRBJ2-1
CDR3 length: 14
clone size: NA
D gene: NA
CDR3 DNA: TGTGCCTGGAGTGTGCTTAGCGGTCAATCGAGGCAGTTCTTC
CDR3 protein: CAWSVLSGQSRQFF

V gene: TRBV6-4
J gene: TRBJ2-6
CDR3 length: 17
clone size: NA
D gene: TRBD2
CDR3 DNA: TGTGCCAGCAGTGACGGCGGGGGAGGATCTGGGGCCAACGTCCTGACTTTC
CDR3 protein: CASSDGGGGSGANVLTF

V gene: TRBV4-1
J gene: TRBJ1-2
CDR3 length: 17
clone size: NA
D gene: TRBD1
CDR3 DNA: TGCGCCAGCAGCCAAGACGGAACAGGGGGCATCAACTATGGCTACACCTTC
CDR3 protein: CASSQDGTGGINYGYTF

V gene: TRBV6-5
J gene: TRBJ1-2
CDR3 length: 13
clone size: large
D gene: NA
CDR3 DNA: TGTGCCAGCAGTTACGTCCCTAACTATGGCTACACCTTC
CDR3 protein: CASSYVPNYGYTF

V gene: TRBV20-1
J gene: TRBJ2-7
CDR3 length: 11
clone size: once
D gene: TRBD2
CDR3 DNA: TGCAGTGCCGAAAGGGAGGGCGAGCAGTACTTC
CDR3 protein: CSAEREGEQYF

V gene: TRBV18
J gene: TRBJ1-2
CDR3 length: 14
clone size: NA
D gene: TRBD1
CDR3 DNA: TGTGCCAGCTCCCGACGGGACAGGAGCTATGGCTACACCTTC
CDR3 protein: CASSRRDRSYGYTF

V gene: TRBV18
J gene: TRBJ1-2
CDR3 length: 14
clone size: once
D gene: TRBD1
CDR3 DNA: TGTGCCAGCTCACCACGGGACAGGAGCTATGGCTACACCTTC
CDR3 protein: CASSPRDRSYGYTF

V gene: TRBV7-2
J gene: TRBJ2-5
CDR3 length: 14
clone size: NA
D gene: TRBD2
CDR3 DNA: TGTGCCAGCAGCATTAGCGGGAGGGGTGAGACCCAGTACTTC
CDR3 protein: CASSISGRGETQYF

V gene: TRBV6-1
J gene: TRBJ2-3
CDR3 length: 14
clone size: NA
D gene: TRBD2
CDR3 DNA: TGTGCCAGCAGATCTAGCGGGTGGATGGATACGCAGTATTTT
CDR3 protein: CASRSSGWMDTQYF

V gene: TRBV2
J gene: TRBJ2-7
CDR3 length: 12
clone size: NA
D gene: TRBD2
CDR3 DNA: TGTGCCAGCAAATCGGGGGGCTACGAGCAGTACTTC
CDR3 protein: CASKSGGYEQYF

V gene: TRBV19
J gene: TRBJ2-1
CDR3 length: 15
clone size: NA
D gene: TRBD2
CDR3 DNA: TGTGCCAGTAGCACGACTAGCGGGTCCTACAATGAGCAGTTCTTC
CDR3 protein: CASSTTSGSYNEQFF

V gene: TRBV28
J gene: TRBJ1-1
CDR3 length: 18
clone size: NA
D gene: TRBD1
CDR3 DNA: TGTGCCAGCAGGGTCCCGGGACAGAGACCACCGGGGAACACTGAAGCTTTCTTT
CDR3 protein: CASRVPGQRPPGNTEAFF

V gene: TRBV29-1
J gene: TRBJ1-1
CDR3 length: 13
clone size: NA
D gene: TRBD1
CDR3 DNA: TGCAGCGCGGACAGGGGGCTGAACACTGAAGCTTTCTTT
CDR3 protein: CSADRGLNTEAFF